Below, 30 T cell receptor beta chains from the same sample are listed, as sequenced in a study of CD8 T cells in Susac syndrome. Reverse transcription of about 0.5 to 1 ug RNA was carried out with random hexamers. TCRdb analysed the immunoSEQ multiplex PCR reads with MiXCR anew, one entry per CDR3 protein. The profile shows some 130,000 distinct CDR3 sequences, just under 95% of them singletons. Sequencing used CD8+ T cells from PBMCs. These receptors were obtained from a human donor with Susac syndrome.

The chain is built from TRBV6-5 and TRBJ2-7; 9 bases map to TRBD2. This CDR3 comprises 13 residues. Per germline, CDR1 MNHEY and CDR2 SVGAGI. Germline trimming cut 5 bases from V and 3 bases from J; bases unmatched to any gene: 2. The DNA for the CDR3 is TGTGCCAGCAGTCCTAGCGGGGTCTACGAGCAGTACTTC. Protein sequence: CASSPSGVYEQYF.

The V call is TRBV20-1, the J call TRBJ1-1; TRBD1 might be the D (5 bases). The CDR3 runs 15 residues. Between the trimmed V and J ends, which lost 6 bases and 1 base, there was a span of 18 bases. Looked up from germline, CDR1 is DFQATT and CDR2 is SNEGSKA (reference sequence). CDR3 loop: CSAADLEGANTEAFF. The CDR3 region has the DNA TGCAGTGCCGCAGACCTAGAAGGGGCGAACACTGAAGCTTTCTTT.

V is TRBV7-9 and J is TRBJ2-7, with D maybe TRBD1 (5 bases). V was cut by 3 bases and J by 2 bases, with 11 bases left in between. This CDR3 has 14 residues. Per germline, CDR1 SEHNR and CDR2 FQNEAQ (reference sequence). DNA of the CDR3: TGTGCCAGCAGCTTTGGCAGGACAACCTACGAGCAGTACTTC. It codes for CASSFGRTTYEQYF. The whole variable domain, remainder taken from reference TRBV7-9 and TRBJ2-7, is DTGVSQNPRHKITKRGQNVTFRCDPISEHNRLYWYRQTLGQGPEFLTYFQNEAQLEKSRLLSDRFSAERPKGSFSTLEIQRTEQGDSAMYLCASSFGRTTYEQYFGPGTRLTVT.

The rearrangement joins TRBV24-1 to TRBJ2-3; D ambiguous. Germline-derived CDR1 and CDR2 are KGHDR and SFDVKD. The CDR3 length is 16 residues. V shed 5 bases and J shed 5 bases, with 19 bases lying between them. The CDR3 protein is CATSGFVAGIGDTQYF. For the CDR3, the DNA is TGTGCCACCAGTGGATTTGTAGCTGGGATCGGAGATACGCAGTATTTT.

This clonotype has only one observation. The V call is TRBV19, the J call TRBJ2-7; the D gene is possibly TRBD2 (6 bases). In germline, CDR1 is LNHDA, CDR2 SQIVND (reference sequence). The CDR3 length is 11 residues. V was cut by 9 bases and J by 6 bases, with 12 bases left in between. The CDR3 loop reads CASQVGGEQYF. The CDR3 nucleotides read TGTGCCAGCCAGGTGGGGGGCGAGCAGTACTTC.

The CDR3: CASSHPSGEQYF. For the CDR3, the DNA is TGTGCCAGCAGTCATCCCAGCGGCGAGCAGTACTTC. V and J are TRBV28 and TRBJ2-7; a possible D gene is TRBD2 (5 bases). This CDR3 comprises 12 residues. V dropped 5 bases and J dropped 6 bases, with 11 bases sitting between them. Germline lookup yields CDR1 MDHEN and CDR2 SYDVKM. The complete variable domain, with remaining parts taken from reference TRBV28 and TRBJ2-7, reads DVKVTQSSRYLVKRTGEKVFLECVQDMDHENMFWYRQDPGLGLRLIYFSYDVKMKEKGDIPEGYSVSREKKERFSLILESASTNQTSMYLCASSHPSGEQYFGPGTRLTVT.

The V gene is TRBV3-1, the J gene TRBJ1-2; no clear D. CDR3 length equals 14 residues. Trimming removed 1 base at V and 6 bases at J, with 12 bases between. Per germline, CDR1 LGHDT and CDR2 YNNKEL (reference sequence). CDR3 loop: CASSQGRSRDGYTF. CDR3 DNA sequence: TGTGCCAGCAGCCAAGGTCGAAGCCGGGATGGCTACACCTTC. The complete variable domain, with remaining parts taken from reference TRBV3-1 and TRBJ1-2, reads DTAVSQTPKYLVTQMGNDKSIKCEQNLGHDTMYWYKQDSKKFLKIMFSYNNKELIINETVPNRFSPKSPDKAHLNLHINSLELGDSAVYFCASSQGRSRDGYTFGSGTRLTVV.

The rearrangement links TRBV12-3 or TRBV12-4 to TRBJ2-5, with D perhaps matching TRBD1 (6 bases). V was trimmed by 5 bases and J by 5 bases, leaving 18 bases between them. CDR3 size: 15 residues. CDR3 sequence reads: CASSLIQGLEETQYF. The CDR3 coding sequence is TGTGCCAGCAGTCTGATACAGGGTCTGGAGGAGACCCAGTACTTC.

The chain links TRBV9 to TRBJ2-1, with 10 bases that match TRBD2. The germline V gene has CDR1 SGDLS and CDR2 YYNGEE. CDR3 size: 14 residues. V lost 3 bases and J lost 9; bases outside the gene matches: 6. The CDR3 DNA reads TGTGCCAGCAGCGAAGGGACTAGCGACGGTGAGCAGTTCTTC. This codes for CASSEGTSDGEQFF.

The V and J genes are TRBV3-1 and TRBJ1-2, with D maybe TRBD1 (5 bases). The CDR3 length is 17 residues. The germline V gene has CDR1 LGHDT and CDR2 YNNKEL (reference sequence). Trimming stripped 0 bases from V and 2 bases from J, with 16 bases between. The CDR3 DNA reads TGTGCCAGCAGCCAAGAGGCACGCGGCAGGGCAAACTATGGCTACACCTTC. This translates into CASSQEARGRANYGYTF.

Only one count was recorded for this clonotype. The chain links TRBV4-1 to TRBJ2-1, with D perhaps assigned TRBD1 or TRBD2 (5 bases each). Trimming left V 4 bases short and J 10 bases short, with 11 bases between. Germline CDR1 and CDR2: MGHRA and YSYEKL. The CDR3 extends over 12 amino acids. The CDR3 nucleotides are TGCGCCAGCAGCCTGCAGGGAGTGGAGCAGTTCTTC. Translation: CASSLQGVEQFF.

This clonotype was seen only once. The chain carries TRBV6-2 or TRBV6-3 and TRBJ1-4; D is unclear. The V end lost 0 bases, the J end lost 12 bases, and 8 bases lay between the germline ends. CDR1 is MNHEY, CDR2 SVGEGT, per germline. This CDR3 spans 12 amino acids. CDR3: CASSYSSDQLFF. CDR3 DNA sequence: TGTGCCAGCAGTTACTCGTCGGACCAACTGTTTTTT.

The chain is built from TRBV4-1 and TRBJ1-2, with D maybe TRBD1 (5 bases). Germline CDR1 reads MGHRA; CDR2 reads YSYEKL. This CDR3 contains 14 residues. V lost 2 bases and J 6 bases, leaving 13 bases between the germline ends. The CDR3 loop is CASSQMVGRDGYTF. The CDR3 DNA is TGCGCCAGCAGCCAAATGGTCGGCAGGGATGGCTACACCTTC.

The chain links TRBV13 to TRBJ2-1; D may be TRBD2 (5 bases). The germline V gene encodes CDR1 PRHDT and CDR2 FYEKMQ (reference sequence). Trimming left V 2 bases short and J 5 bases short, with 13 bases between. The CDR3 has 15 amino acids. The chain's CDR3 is CASSLRGLQDNEQFF. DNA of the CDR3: TGTGCCAGCAGCTTAAGAGGACTCCAAGACAATGAGCAGTTCTTC.

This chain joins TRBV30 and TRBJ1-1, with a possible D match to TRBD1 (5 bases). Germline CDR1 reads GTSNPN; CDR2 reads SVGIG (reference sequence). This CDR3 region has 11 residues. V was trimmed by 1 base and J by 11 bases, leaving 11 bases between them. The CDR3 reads CAWSEGRGAFF. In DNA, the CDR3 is TGTGCCTGGAGTGAGGGGAGAGGGGCTTTCTTT.

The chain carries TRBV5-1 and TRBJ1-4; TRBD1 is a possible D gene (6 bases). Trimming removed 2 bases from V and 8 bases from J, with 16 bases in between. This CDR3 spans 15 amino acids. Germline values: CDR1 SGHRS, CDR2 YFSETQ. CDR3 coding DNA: TGCGCCAGCAGCTTCACAGACAGGACCGGAGAAAAACTGTTTTTT. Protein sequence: CASSFTDRTGEKLFF.

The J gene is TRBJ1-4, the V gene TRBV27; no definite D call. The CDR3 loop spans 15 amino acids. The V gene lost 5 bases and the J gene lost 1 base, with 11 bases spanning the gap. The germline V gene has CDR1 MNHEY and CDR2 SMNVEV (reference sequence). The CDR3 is CASSPRALTNEKLFF. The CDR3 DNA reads TGTGCCAGCAGTCCGAGAGCCCTAACTAATGAAAAACTGTTTTTT.

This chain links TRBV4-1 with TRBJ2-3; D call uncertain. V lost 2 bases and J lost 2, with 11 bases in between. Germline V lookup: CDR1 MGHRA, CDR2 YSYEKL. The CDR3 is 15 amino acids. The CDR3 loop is CASSQTGQLTDTQYF. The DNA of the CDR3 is TGCGCCAGCAGCCAAACGGGCCAACTCACAGATACGCAGTATTTT.

The CDR3 DNA reads as TGTGCCAGCAGCGTAGTTAGGGATACTATCAATGAGCAGTTCTTC. Its translation: CASSVVRDTINEQFF. The V gene is TRBV9, the J gene TRBJ2-1; D is ambiguous. The length of the CDR3 is 15 residues. V lost 0 bases to trimming and J lost 6 bases, with 13 bases between them. Looked up from germline, CDR1 is SGDLS and CDR2 is YYNGEE.

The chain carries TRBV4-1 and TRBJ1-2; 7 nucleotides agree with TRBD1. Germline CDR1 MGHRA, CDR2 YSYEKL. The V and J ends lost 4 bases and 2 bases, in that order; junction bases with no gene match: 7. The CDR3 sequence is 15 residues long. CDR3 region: CASSPVPTGNYGYTF. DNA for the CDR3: TGCGCCAGCAGCCCAGTCCCGACAGGGAACTATGGCTACACCTTC.

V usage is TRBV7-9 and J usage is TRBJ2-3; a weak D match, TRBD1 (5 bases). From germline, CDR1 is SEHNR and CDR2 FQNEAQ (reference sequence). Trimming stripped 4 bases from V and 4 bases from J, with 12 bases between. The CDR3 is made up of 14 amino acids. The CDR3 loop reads CASSSTVSADTQYF. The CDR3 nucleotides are TGTGCCAGCAGCTCGACAGTTTCAGCAGATACGCAGTATTTT.

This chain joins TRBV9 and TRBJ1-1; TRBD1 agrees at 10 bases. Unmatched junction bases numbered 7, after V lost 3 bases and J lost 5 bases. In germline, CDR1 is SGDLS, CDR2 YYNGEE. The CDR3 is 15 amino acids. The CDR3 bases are TGTGCCAGCAGCGCGACCGGGACAGGGGTTACTGAAGCTTTCTTT. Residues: CASSATGTGVTEAFF. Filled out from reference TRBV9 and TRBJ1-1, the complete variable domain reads DSGVTQTPKHLITATGQRVTLRCSPRSGDLSVYWYQQSLDQGLQFLIQYYNGEERAKGNILERFSAQQFPDLHSELNLSSLELGDSALYFCASSATGTGVTEAFFGQGTRLTVV.

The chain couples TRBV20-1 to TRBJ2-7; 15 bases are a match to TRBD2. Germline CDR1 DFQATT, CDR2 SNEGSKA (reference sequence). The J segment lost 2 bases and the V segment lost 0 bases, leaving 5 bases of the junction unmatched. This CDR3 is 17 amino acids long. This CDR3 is CSARDAWTSGRAYEQYF. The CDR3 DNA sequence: TGCAGTGCTAGAGATGCCTGGACTAGCGGGAGGGCCTACGAGCAGTACTTC.

The CDR3 here is CASSQGIPGQQMTEQFF. The CDR3 DNA sequence: TGCGCCAGCAGCCAAGGGATACCGGGACAGCAAATGACGGAGCAGTTCTTC. The chain couples TRBV4-1 to TRBJ2-1, with 7 bases that match TRBD1. The trim removed 1 base at V and 10 bases at J, leaving 16 bases unmatched. Germline assignment: CDR1 MGHRA and CDR2 YSYEKL. The CDR3 is 17 amino acids.

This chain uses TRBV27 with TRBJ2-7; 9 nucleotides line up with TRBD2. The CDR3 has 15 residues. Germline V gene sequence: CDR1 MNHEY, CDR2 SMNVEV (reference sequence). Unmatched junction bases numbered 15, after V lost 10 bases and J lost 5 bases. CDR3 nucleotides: TGTGCCACCACTCAGACCGGACTAGCGACGGACGAGCAGTACTTC. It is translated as CATTQTGLATDEQYF.

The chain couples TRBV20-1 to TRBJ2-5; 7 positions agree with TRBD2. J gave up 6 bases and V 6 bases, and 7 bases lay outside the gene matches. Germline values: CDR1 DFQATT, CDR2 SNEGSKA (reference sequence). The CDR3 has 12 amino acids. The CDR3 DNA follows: TGCAGTGCCATACTAGCGCGGAAGACCCAGTACTTC. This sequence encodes CSAILARKTQYF.

CDR3 coding DNA: TGTGCCAGCAGCTTGGCCGGGACAATGGTTTTAGCTTTCTTT. Translation gives CASSLAGTMVLAFF. This chain joins TRBV5-6 and TRBJ1-1; D is possibly TRBD1 (6 bases). The germline CDR1 and CDR2 sequences are SGHDT and YYEEEE. The CDR3 totals 14 residues. V lost 0 bases and J lost 10, with 16 bases in between.

DNA of the CDR3: TGTGCCAGCAGTTACTCGGACCCAGTGTACACTGAAGCTTTCTTT. The encoded protein is CASSYSDPVYTEAFF. The chain employs TRBV6-5 and TRBJ1-1; D remains unclear. V dropped 0 bases and J dropped 3 bases, with 11 bases sitting between them. The germline CDR1 and CDR2 sequences are MNHEY and SVGAGI. This CDR3 contains 15 residues.

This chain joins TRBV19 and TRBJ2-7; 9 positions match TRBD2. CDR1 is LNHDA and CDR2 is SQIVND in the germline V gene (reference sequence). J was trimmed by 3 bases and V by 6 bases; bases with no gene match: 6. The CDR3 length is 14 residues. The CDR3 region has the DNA TGTGCCAGTAGCTTTAGCGGGAGTGACTACGAGCAGTACTTC. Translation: CASSFSGSDYEQYF.

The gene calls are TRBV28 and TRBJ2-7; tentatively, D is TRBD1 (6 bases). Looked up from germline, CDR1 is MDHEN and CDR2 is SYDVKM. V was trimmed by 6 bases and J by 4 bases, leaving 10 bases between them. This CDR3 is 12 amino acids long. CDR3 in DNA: TGTGCCAGCAGGGGGGCTAATTACGAGCAGTACTTC. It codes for CASRGANYEQYF.